A single sample gave rise to the 14 T cell receptor beta chains below, sequenced in a study of T cells in localized non-small cell lung cancer. Libraries were prepared by immunoSEQ multiplex PCR; TCRdb keeps only in-frame clonotypes and omits some of them. Among roughly 34,000 clones listed, roughly 87% were seen once. Material: peripheral blood mononuclear cells, obtained before any cancer treatment. The receptors here all came from a man between 40 and 69 years old with stage III lung adenocarcinoma.

The V and J genes are TRBV2 and TRBJ2-5; 8 bases align to TRBD1. The CDR3 sequence is 12 residues long. Germline V gene sequence: CDR1 SNHLY, CDR2 FYNNEI. V trimming: 4 bases; J trimming: 13 bases; junction bases outside the gene matches: 8. CDR3 bases: TGTGCCAGCAGTGGTACTCGGGACAGGAGGTACTTC. Translated, it gives CASSGTRDRRYF.

In its sample, this clone was seen a few times. The identical CDR3 is also encoded by other nucleotide sequences in the sample. V is TRBV18 and J is TRBJ1-5; the match to TRBD1 covers 8 bases. With 3 bases clipped from V and 2 bases from J, the junction kept 3 bases outside the gene matches. The CDR3 runs 15 residues. Germline assignment: CDR1 KGHSH and CDR2 LQKENI. Written as DNA, the CDR3 is TGTGCCAGCTCACCCGACAGGGGAGGCAATCAGCCCCAGCATTTT. It encodes CASSPDRGGNQPQHF.

The gene calls are TRBV9 and TRBJ1-3, with D uncertain. V lost 0 bases and J lost 2, with 12 bases in between. Germline assignment: CDR1 SGDLS and CDR2 YYNGEE. CDR3 length: 16 amino acids. CDR3 in amino acids: CASSVAGILPGNTIYF. CDR3 nucleotides: TGTGCCAGCAGCGTAGCGGGGATATTACCTGGAAACACCATATATTTT.

The V and J genes are TRBV28 and TRBJ2-3, with 7 bases lining up with TRBD1. The V gene's germline CDR1 is MDHEN and CDR2 SYDVKM. The CDR3 runs to 17 residues. Trimming removed 5 bases from V and 0 bases from J; junction bases left unmatched: 11. The CDR3 loop is CASSPGWTGKSTDTQYF. The CDR3 DNA reads as TGTGCCAGCAGTCCGGGATGGACAGGAAAAAGCACAGATACGCAGTATTTT.

The chain uses TRBV30 and TRBJ1-3; possibly TRBD1 for D (6 bases). The CDR3 totals 15 residues. The germline CDR1 and CDR2 sequences are GTSNPN and SVGIG (reference sequence). V was shortened by 4 bases and J by 2 bases, with 15 bases between the two germline ends. CDR3 in DNA: TGTGCCTGGAATATACCAGGGGACACTGGAAACACCATATATTTT. As protein: CAWNIPGDTGNTIYF. Complete variable domain (other parts from reference TRBV30 and TRBJ1-3): SQTIHQWPATLVQPVGSPLSLECTVEGTSNPNLYWYRQAAGRGLQLLFYSVGIGQISSEVPQNLSASRPQDRQFILSSKKLLLSDSGFYLCAWNIPGDTGNTIYFGEGSWLTVV.

The chain is built from TRBV2 and TRBJ2-6; no clear D gene. The germline gives CDR1 SNHLY, CDR2 FYNNEI. Trimming shortened V by 4 bases and J by 0 bases, and 4 bases separated the two germline ends. This CDR3 has 14 residues. DNA for the CDR3: TGTGCCAGCAGTGGTGACTCTGGGGCCAACGTCCTGACTTTC. Residues: CASSGDSGANVLTF.

The chain uses TRBV11-3 and TRBJ1-1, with D perhaps matching TRBD1 (6 bases). The CDR3 is 14 amino acids. Germline V CDR1 and CDR2: SGHNT, YENEEA. V was clipped by 6 bases and J by 4 bases, with 15 bases between them. The DNA for the CDR3 is TGTGCCAGCAGTTTCACTTTACAGGGCACTGAAGCTTTCTTT. The encoded protein is CASSFTLQGTEAFF.

This clone appeared once. V and J are TRBV10-3 and TRBJ1-1; tentative D call: TRBD1 (5 bases). The CDR3 has 13 residues. Germline CDR1 reads ENHRY; CDR2 reads SYGVKD. V was trimmed by 6 bases and J by 0 bases, leaving 8 bases between them. This chain's CDR3 is CAISAGVNTEAFF. For the CDR3, the DNA is TGTGCCATCAGCGCGGGGGTGAACACTGAAGCTTTCTTT.

This chain uses TRBV9 with TRBJ2-3; 9 bases match TRBD2. The CDR3 sequence is 16 residues long. CDR1 and CDR2 from the germline V gene are SGDLS and YYNGEE. J gave up 1 base and V 4 bases, and 7 bases lay outside the gene matches. The CDR3 nucleotides read TGTGCCAGCAGCACATGGGCTAGCGGGGGCACAGATACGCAGTATTTT. It is translated as CASSTWASGGTDTQYF.

The CDR3, as DNA: TGCGCCAGCAGCCCCGGGGGTCTCGGCTACGAGCAGTACTTC. Residues: CASSPGGLGYEQYF. The rearrangement links TRBV5-1 to TRBJ2-7; tentatively, D is TRBD2 (6 bases). The CDR3 loop spans 14 amino acids. Germline V lookup: CDR1 SGHRS, CDR2 YFSETQ. With 4 bases removed from V and 3 bases from J, the gap between germline ends came to 14 bases.

V gene TRBV5-8 combines with J gene TRBJ2-1; tentatively, D is TRBD1 or TRBD2 (5 bases each). Germline-derived CDR1 and CDR2 are SGHTS and YDEGEE. Trimming cost V 0 bases and J 5 bases, with 12 bases left between them. The CDR3 is 15 amino acids. The CDR3 loop reads CASSLVVGPDNEQFF. CDR3 bases: TGTGCCAGCAGCTTGGTTGTGGGACCAGACAATGAGCAGTTCTTC.

The V call is TRBV2, the J call TRBJ1-1; the D gene is possibly TRBD1 (6 bases). This CDR3 spans 18 amino acids. The germline gives CDR1 SNHLY, CDR2 FYNNEI. V was clipped by 1 base and J by 0 bases, with 18 bases between them. Here the CDR3 reads CASSEGPGATLMNTEAFF. Here the CDR3 DNA reads TGTGCCAGCAGTGAAGGTCCGGGGGCCACCCTAATGAACACTGAAGCTTTCTTT.

This sequence joins TRBV5-1 and TRBJ1-1; D is possibly TRBD1 (5 bases). The CDR3 is 15 residues long. Trimming took 2 bases from V and 4 from J, leaving 15 bases between them. Germline CDR1 SGHRS, CDR2 YFSETQ. The CDR3 spells CASSLERLRGTEAFF. For the CDR3, the DNA is TGCGCCAGCAGCTTAGAGAGGCTGAGGGGCACTGAAGCTTTCTTT.

This chain uses TRBV19 with TRBJ1-5; TRBD1 matches 11 bases. The germline V gene has CDR1 LNHDA and CDR2 SQIVND (reference sequence). Trimming at V came to 5 bases and at J to 1 base, leaving 13 bases not matched to a gene. This CDR3 is built from 19 residues. The CDR3 nucleotides read TGTGCCAGTAGTGGCTCCCGGGACAGGGGGTTACACAGCAATCAGCCCCAGCATTTT. Amino acids: CASSGSRDRGLHSNQPQHF. Filled out from reference TRBV19 and TRBJ1-5, the complete variable domain reads DGGITQSPKYLFRKEGQNVTLSCEQNLNHDAMYWYRQDPGQGLRLIYYSQIVNDFQKGDIAEGYSVSREKKESFPLTVTSAQKNPTAFYLCASSGSRDRGLHSNQPQHFGDGTRLSIL.